This entry lists 31 T cell receptor beta chains sequenced from one sample in a study of blood T cell repertoires in COVID-19. Here immunoSEQ multiplex PCR was the method, and the copy in TCRdb shows in-frame clones only, minus some. The sample has approximately 160,000 clones; 80% to 95% are singletons. The sample was peripheral blood. These receptors were collected from a woman aged 60-70 years with COVID-19, enrolled during active disease.

The chain recombines TRBV27 with TRBJ2-4; D unclear. Germline-derived CDR1 and CDR2 are MNHEY and SMNVEV (reference sequence). The ends were cut back, 3 bases at V and 0 bases at J, with 6 bases in the middle. The CDR3 is made up of 14 amino acids. CDR3 DNA: TGTGCCAGCAGTTTTACTGGAGCCAAAAACATTCAGTACTTC. Its translation: CASSFTGAKNIQYF.

The chain joins TRBV6-5 to TRBJ2-5, with unresolved D. The CDR3 extends over 16 amino acids. The germline V and J ends were trimmed by 0 bases and 1 base, with 12 bases remaining between them. Germline CDR1 is MNHEY and CDR2 is SVGAGI. The CDR3, as DNA: TGTGCCAGCAGTTACTCGTATCAGGTAGTCCAAGAGACCCAGTACTTC. Translated, it gives CASSYSYQVVQETQYF.

The CDR3 sequence is CASSLGRGPGELFF. The CDR3 DNA sequence: TGTGCCAGCAGCTTAGGCAGAGGCCCCGGGGAGCTGTTTTTT. V usage is TRBV13 and J usage is TRBJ2-2; D gene uncertain. CDR3 length: 14 amino acids. CDR1 and CDR2 from the germline V gene are PRHDT and FYEKMQ (reference sequence). Trimming took 0 bases from V and 6 from J, leaving 8 bases between them. Based on the CDR3 plus reference TRBV13 and TRBJ2-2, the full variable domain is AAGVIQSPRHLIKEKRETATLKCYPIPRHDTVYWYQQGPGQDPQFLISFYEKMQSDKGSIPDRFSAQQFSDYHSELNMSSLELGDSALYFCASSLGRGPGELFFGEGSRLTVL.

This rearrangement joins TRBV3-1 (or the pseudogene TRBV3-2) to TRBJ2-1; D is unclear. The germline V gene encodes CDR1 LGHDT and CDR2 YNNKEL (reference sequence). Between the trimmed V and J ends, which lost 0 bases and 5 bases, there was a span of 11 bases. This CDR3 region has 15 residues. CDR3 nucleotide sequence: TGTGCCAGCAGCCAAGATATACTGTCTCACAATGAGCAGTTCTTC. This sequence encodes CASSQDILSHNEQFF.

The chain is built from TRBV6-5 and TRBJ1-5; D not resolved. This CDR3 region has 14 residues. CDR1 and CDR2 from the germline V gene are MNHEY and SVGAGI. Trimming left V 7 bases short and J 0 bases short, with 10 bases between. In DNA form, the CDR3 reads TGTGCCAGCATGATACAGTCTAGCAATCAGCCCCAGCATTTT. The encoded protein is CASMIQSSNQPQHF.

V gene TRBV19 combines with J gene TRBJ1-6; D not certain. Per the germline V gene, CDR1 is LNHDA and CDR2 is SQIVND (reference sequence). Trimming took 6 bases from V and 7 from J, leaving 13 bases between them. The CDR3 is made up of 14 amino acids. The CDR3 loop is CASSAKRENSPLHF. CDR3 DNA sequence: TGTGCCAGTAGCGCTAAAAGGGAGAATTCACCCCTCCACTTT.

The chain uses TRBV19 and TRBJ1-6; D gene uncertain. V lost 4 bases to trimming and J lost 1 base, with 11 bases between them. Germline values: CDR1 LNHDA, CDR2 SQIVND (reference sequence). The length of the CDR3 is 16 residues. In DNA form, the CDR3 reads TGTGCCAGTAGTAATCTAGCCGCGTCCTATAATTCACCCCTCCACTTT. This codes for CASSNLAASYNSPLHF.

The genes are TRBV5-1 and TRBJ2-3; 7 nucleotides agree with TRBD1. V shed 0 bases and J 3 bases; nucleotides not matched to a gene: 7. Germline V lookup: CDR1 SGHRS, CDR2 YFSETQ. The CDR3 covers 16 residues. The CDR3 coding sequence is TGCGCCAGCAGCTTGGCCCTGGCAGGGGGAACAGATACGCAGTATTTT. Protein: CASSLALAGGTDTQYF.

This chain connects TRBV7-2 to TRBJ1-1; no reliable D call. Trimming stripped 5 bases from V and 8 bases from J, with 18 bases between. CDR1 is SGHTA, CDR2 FQGNSA, per germline. The CDR3 is 14 residues long. Here the CDR3 reads CASSRPGLPGEAFF. The CDR3 DNA reads TGTGCCAGCAGCCGCCCTGGGCTACCGGGAGAAGCTTTCTTT.

The rearrangement joins TRBV7-2 to TRBJ1-2, with TRBD1 matching over 9 bases. The V gene end was trimmed by 4 bases and the J gene end by 7 bases; junction bases not matched to a gene: 13. The CDR3 is 16 residues long. CDR1 and CDR2 from the germline V gene are SGHTA and FQGNSA. CDR3 residues: CASSSRAGQGVGGYTF. The CDR3 DNA reads as TGTGCCAGCAGCTCGAGAGCGGGACAGGGAGTCGGTGGCTACACCTTC.

The chain uses TRBV10-3 and TRBJ2-5, with TRBD1 identical over 11 bases. V lost 4 bases to trimming and J lost 3 bases; unmatched junction nucleotides: 7. In germline, CDR1 is ENHRY, CDR2 SYGVKD. The CDR3 consists of 16 residues. The CDR3 DNA reads as TGTGCCATCAGTGCCCCGGACAGGGGGCAGGAAGAGACCCAGTACTTC. Translating it yields CAISAPDRGQEETQYF.

In this sample, this clone turned up once. The J gene is TRBJ1-1, the V gene TRBV29-1, with TRBD1 matching over 7 bases. There are 13 residues in the CDR3. The germline gives CDR1 SQVTM, CDR2 ANQGSEA. J gave up 1 base and V 7 bases, and 6 bases lay outside the gene matches. In DNA, the CDR3 is TGCAGCGCCGTACAGGGGACGAACACTGAAGCTTTCTTT. It is translated as CSAVQGTNTEAFF.

This chain joins TRBV5-1 and TRBJ2-3; D call uncertain. V lost 4 bases and J lost 1, with 10 bases in between. This CDR3 contains 14 residues. Per the germline V gene, CDR1 is SGHRS and CDR2 is YFSETQ. CDR3 loop: CASSPNAGTDTQYF. CDR3 bases: TGCGCCAGCAGCCCTAACGCGGGCACAGATACGCAGTATTTT.

For the CDR3, the DNA is TGCAGCGTTGATTCAGGGATCTATGGCTACACCTTC. It encodes CSVDSGIYGYTF. The genes are TRBV29-1 and TRBJ1-2, with D maybe TRBD1 (5 bases). Trimming left V 3 bases short and J 4 bases short, with 9 bases between. The CDR3 is made up of 12 amino acids. CDR1 is SQVTM, CDR2 ANQGSEA, per germline.

V gene TRBV7-9 combines with J gene TRBJ1-2; D is undetermined. Trimming took 2 bases from V and 7 from J, leaving 11 bases between them. The germline V gene has CDR1 SEHNR and CDR2 FQNEAQ (reference sequence). CDR3 length: 13 residues. In DNA, the CDR3 is TGTGCCAGCAGCTTAACCGGGATGAGTGGCTACACCTTC. This sequence encodes CASSLTGMSGYTF.

V usage is TRBV2 and J usage is TRBJ1-1; D ambiguous. CDR1 SNHLY and CDR2 FYNNEI come from the germline V gene. The germline V and J ends were trimmed by 10 bases and 4 bases, with 13 bases remaining between them. This CDR3 contains 12 residues. The CDR3 region is CATNPGFTEAFF. For the CDR3, the DNA is TGTGCCACCAATCCGGGGTTCACTGAAGCTTTCTTT.

V usage is TRBV7-9 and J usage is TRBJ1-3; TRBD1 is a possible D gene (6 bases). V lost 5 bases, J lost 1 base, and 12 bases lay in between. Germline values: CDR1 SEHNR, CDR2 FQNEAQ (reference sequence). The CDR3 consists of 15 residues. The CDR3 coding sequence is TGTGCCAGCAGCCCCATACAGGGATCTGGAAACACCATATATTTT. The encoded protein is CASSPIQGSGNTIYF.

V gene TRBV27 combines with J gene TRBJ2-5, with D tentatively TRBD1 (7 bases). This CDR3 is 14 amino acids long. Germline CDR1 and CDR2: MNHEY and SMNVEV (reference sequence). Between the trimmed V and J ends, which lost 6 bases and 2 bases, there was a span of 13 bases. In DNA, the CDR3 is TGTGCCAGCAGCAGACCAGGGGGGCAAGAGACCCAGTACTTC. Residues: CASSRPGGQETQYF.

The CDR3 loop is CASRMETLSPLHF. The CDR3 DNA is TGTGCCAGCCGAATGGAGACCCTTTCACCCCTCCACTTT. The chain is built from TRBV6-6 and TRBJ1-6; D gene unclear. V lost 8 bases to trimming and J lost 9 bases, with 14 bases between them. Germline V gene sequence: CDR1 MNHNY, CDR2 SVGAGI (reference sequence). This CDR3 spans 13 amino acids.

The V call is TRBV18, the J call TRBJ1-6; 8 bases line up with TRBD1. The CDR3 is 15 amino acids. In germline, CDR1 is KGHSH, CDR2 LQKENI. Trimming took 2 bases from V and 6 from J; bases not matched to a gene: 3. CDR3 amino acids: CASSPGQGANSPLHF. The CDR3 DNA reads as TGTGCCAGCTCACCAGGGCAGGGGGCTAATTCACCCCTCCACTTT.

The chain employs TRBV7-2 and TRBJ1-4; 7 bases match TRBD1. Germline V gene sequence: CDR1 SGHTA, CDR2 FQGNSA. The V segment lost 5 bases and the J segment 6 bases; nucleotides outside the gene matches: 9. The CDR3 is made up of 15 amino acids. The CDR3 DNA follows: TGTGCCAGCAGCCGGCAGACAGGGTCTGATGAAAAACTGTTTTTT. Amino acid sequence: CASSRQTGSDEKLFF.

The chain combines TRBV5-1 with TRBJ2-2, with 9 bases that match TRBD1. This CDR3 contains 15 residues. The junction had 4 bases not matched to a gene; V was cut back by 4 bases and J by 3 bases. Germline CDR1 SGHRS, CDR2 YFSETQ. The CDR3 reads CASSPGTGYTGELFF. The CDR3 DNA reads as TGCGCCAGCAGCCCAGGGACAGGGTACACCGGGGAGCTGTTTTTT.

The V gene is TRBV18, the J gene TRBJ1-3, with no clear D. V was trimmed by 3 bases and J by 0 bases, leaving 9 bases between them. CDR3 length: 15 amino acids. Germline CDR1 and CDR2: KGHSH and LQKENI. The CDR3 reads CASSPGRSSGNTIYF. The CDR3 bases are TGTGCCAGCTCACCTGGCCGGAGCTCTGGAAACACCATATATTTT.

This rearrangement joins TRBV9 to TRBJ1-2; TRBD1 might be the D (6 bases). Germline V lookup: CDR1 SGDLS, CDR2 YYNGEE. The CDR3 length is 15 residues. The V gene lost 4 bases and the J gene lost 8 bases, with 21 bases spanning the gap. CDR3 residues: CASSPGQGSEEGYTF. DNA of the CDR3: TGTGCCAGCAGCCCGGGTCAGGGGAGTGAGGAAGGCTACACCTTC.

A word on this clone: Other DNA sequences of this sample code for an identical CDR3. CDR3 sequence reads: CASSLDRGTGELFF. The CDR3, as DNA: TGTGCCAGTTCCCTCGACAGGGGGACCGGGGAGCTGTTTTTT. J is TRBJ2-2 and V is TRBV18, with TRBD1 matching over 9 bases. Per the germline V gene, CDR1 is KGHSH and CDR2 is LQKENI. The CDR3 runs 14 residues. The trim removed 9 bases at V and 5 bases at J, leaving 7 bases unmatched.

This clone was observed a single time. At one end the junction does not follow the germline gene, possibly because of a read error. The chain links TRBV7-7 to TRBJ2-5; D might be TRBD2 (6 bases). CDR1 SSHAT and CDR2 FNYEAQ come from the germline V gene (reference sequence). The CDR3 has 14 residues. The CDR3 DNA is TGTGCTAGCAGTCAACGCGGGGCGGTAGAGACCCAGTACTTC. It translates to CASSQRGAVETQYF.

The chain links TRBV18 to TRBJ1-2; no reliable D call. V lost 3 bases and J lost 6, with 23 bases in between. The CDR3 contains 17 residues. Germline CDR1 KGHSH, CDR2 LQKENI. The CDR3 loop is CASSPREGPVSLDGYTF. CDR3 nucleotides: TGTGCCAGCTCACCCAGAGAGGGTCCCGTATCCTTGGATGGCTACACCTTC.

V gene TRBV3-1 (or the pseudogene TRBV3-2) combines with J gene TRBJ2-7; no definite D call. The V end lost 1 base, the J end lost 3 bases, and 16 bases lay between the germline ends. The germline V gene has CDR1 LGHDT and CDR2 YNNKEL (reference sequence). The CDR3 sequence is 16 residues long. CDR3 nucleotide sequence: TGTGCCAGCAGCCAAGGGCCCGATGGAACAGTCTACGAGCAGTACTTC. It translates to CASSQGPDGTVYEQYF.

The J gene is TRBJ1-1, the V gene TRBV6-2 or TRBV6-3, with unresolved D. Germline V gene data show CDR1 as MNHEY and CDR2 as SVGEGT. There are 17 residues in the CDR3. Trimming stripped 0 bases from V and 1 base from J, with 15 bases between. The CDR3 here is CASSYSPWRGRNTEAFF. The CDR3 coding sequence is TGTGCCAGCAGTTACTCCCCCTGGAGAGGGAGGAACACTGAAGCTTTCTTT.

The chain employs TRBV5-4 and TRBJ2-3, with 10 bases aligning to TRBD2. The germline gives CDR1 SGHNT, CDR2 YYREEE (reference sequence). The CDR3 loop spans 15 amino acids. With V trimmed by 1 base and J by 7 bases, 6 bases remained unmatched. The CDR3 nucleotides read TGTGCCAGCAGCTTGCAAGCGGGGGGGCCTAATACGCAGTATTTT. Its translation is CASSLQAGGPNTQYF.

The J gene is TRBJ2-7, the V gene TRBV30; 7 nucleotides match TRBD1. The CDR3 runs 12 residues. Germline V CDR1 and CDR2: GTSNPN, SVGIG (reference sequence). The V segment lost 5 bases and the J segment 2 bases; nucleotides outside the gene matches: 3. DNA of the CDR3: TGTGCCTGGTCGGGACAGACCTACGAGCAGTACTTC. This codes for CAWSGQTYEQYF.